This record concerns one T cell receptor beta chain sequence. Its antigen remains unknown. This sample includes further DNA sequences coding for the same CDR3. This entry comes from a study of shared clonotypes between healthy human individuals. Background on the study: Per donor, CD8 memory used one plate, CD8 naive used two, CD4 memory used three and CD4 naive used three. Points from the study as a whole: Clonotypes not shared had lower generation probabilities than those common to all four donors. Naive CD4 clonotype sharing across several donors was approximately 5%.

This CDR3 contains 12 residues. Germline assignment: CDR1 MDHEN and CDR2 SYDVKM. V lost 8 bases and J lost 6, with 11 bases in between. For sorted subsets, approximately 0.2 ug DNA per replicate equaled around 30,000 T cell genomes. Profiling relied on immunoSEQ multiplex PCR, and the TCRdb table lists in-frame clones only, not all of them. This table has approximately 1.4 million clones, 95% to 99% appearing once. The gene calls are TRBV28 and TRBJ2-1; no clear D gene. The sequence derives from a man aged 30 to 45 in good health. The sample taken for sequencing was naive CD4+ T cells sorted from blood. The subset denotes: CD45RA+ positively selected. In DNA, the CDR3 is TGTGCCAGCTCCCCCCCCCGCAATGAGCAGTTCTTC. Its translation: CASSPPRNEQFF.